This T cell receptor (beta chain) was recovered during a study of OX40 agonist ivuxolimab in advanced cancers. Background on the study: Patients were dosed with the agonistic anti-OX40 (CD134) antibody ivuxolimab. Three dose-escalation patients had partial responses: one with hepatocellular carcinoma and two with cutaneous melanoma.

TCRdb keeps only in-frame clones here, not all; method: immunoSEQ multiplex PCR. The sample lists around 70,000 clones, around nine tenths occurring once. CDR1 and CDR2 (germline): KGHSY, FQNENV. The CDR3 contains 13 residues. Trimming removed 4 bases at V and 4 bases at J, with 8 bases between. The sample was CD4+ or CD8+ T cells sorted from blood, taken in a trial of the OX40 agonist ivuxolimab. The gene calls are TRBV16 and TRBJ2-1; D is perhaps TRBD1 (5 bases). The source is an adult with an advanced solid tumor such as melanoma, head and neck, liver or kidney cancer. The CDR3 spells CASSLDRYNEQFF. In DNA, the CDR3 is TGTGCCAGCAGCCTCGACAGATACAATGAGCAGTTCTTC.